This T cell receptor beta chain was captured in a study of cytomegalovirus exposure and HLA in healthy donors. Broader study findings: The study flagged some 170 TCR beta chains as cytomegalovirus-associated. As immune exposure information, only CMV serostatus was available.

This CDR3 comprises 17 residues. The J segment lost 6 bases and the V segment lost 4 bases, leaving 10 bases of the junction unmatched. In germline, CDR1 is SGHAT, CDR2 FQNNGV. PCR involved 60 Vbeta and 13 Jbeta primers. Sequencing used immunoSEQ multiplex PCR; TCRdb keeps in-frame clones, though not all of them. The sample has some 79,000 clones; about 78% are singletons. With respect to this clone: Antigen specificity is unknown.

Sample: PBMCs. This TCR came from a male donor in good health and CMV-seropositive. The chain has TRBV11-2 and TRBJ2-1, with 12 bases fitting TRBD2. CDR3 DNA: TGTGCCAGCAGCTCGTCTCCCGGGACTAGCGGGCGCAATGAGCAGTTCTTC. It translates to CASSSSPGTSGRNEQFF.